The T cell receptor beta chain described here comes from a study of Ad26.COV2.S vaccination and SARS-CoV-2 variants. As to treatment: roughly 19 received Ad26.COV2.S at low or high dose, single or two shots; 5 received placebo; per-sample allocation not given. Samples came from day 63 after the first vaccine or placebo injection. CDR1 is SGHRS, CDR2 YFSETQ, per germline. The V gene end was trimmed by 4 bases and the J gene end by 4 bases; junction bases not matched to a gene: 5. This CDR3 has 15 amino acids. Some clones are missing from TCRdb's copy, which holds only in-frame ones; the method was immunoSEQ multiplex PCR. The sample includes a few hundred thousand clones, about 87% seen only once; the top ten take over 2.5%.

The receptor's source is a person aged 18 to 65 who received the Ad26.COV2.S COVID-19 vaccine or a placebo. Sample: peripheral blood, taken in a trial of Ad26.COV2.S vaccine versus placebo. V is TRBV5-1 and J is TRBJ1-2; 12 positions agree with TRBD1. The CDR3 here is CASSLGTGGVYGYTF. In DNA form, the CDR3 reads TGCGCCAGCAGCCTCGGGACAGGGGGCGTCTATGGCTACACCTTC.